This is a list of T cell receptor beta chains from one sample in a study of blood T cell repertoires in COVID-19. The method was immunoSEQ multiplex PCR; TCRdb's version includes in-frame clones alone and lacks a portion of them. In the table there are some 97,000 clones, 90% of which are singletons. The sample consisted of peripheral blood. The receptors derive from a man between 45 and 60 years old with acute or convalescent COVID-19. CDR3s include the opening cysteine and the closing phenylalanine or tryptophan. D genes are given only for firm matches. Size values are once, few and many counts, or a class for expanded clones, and some rows have none.

D gene,V gene,J gene,CDR3 length,clone size,CDR3 DNA,CDR3 protein
-,TRBV6-5,TRBJ2-1,15,-,TGTGCCAGCAGTTACTCGTTGATAGACGCTAGTGAGCAGTTCTTC,CASSYSLIDASEQFF
TRBD2,TRBV27,TRBJ2-7,14,once,TGTGCCAGCAGTTTAGGCGGGAGGGTGGACGAGCAGTACTTC,CASSLGGRVDEQYF
-,TRBV7-2,TRBJ1-2,15,-,TGTGCCAGCAGCCTACTCAGCCCTAACAGCTATGGCTACACCTTC,CASSLLSPNSYGYTF
TRBD1,TRBV5-5,TRBJ2-7,15,once,TGTGCCAGCAGCATGGGACAGGGGGTTTTCTACGAGCAGTACTTC,CASSMGQGVFYEQYF
-,TRBV5-4,TRBJ2-5,14,-,TGTGCCAGCAGCGTACCTAGCATCCGGGTGACCCAGTACTTC,CASSVPSIRVTQYF
TRBD1,TRBV12-5,TRBJ1-5,17,-,TGTGCTAGTCTTCTTGAGGGCTATGCAGGGGGAGTAAAGCCCCAGCATTTT,CASLLEGYAGGVKPQHF
TRBD2,TRBV9,TRBJ2-1,14,-,TGTGCCAGCAGCCCTTGGGGGAGGGCCTATGAGCAGTTCTTC,CASSPWGRAYEQFF
TRBD1,TRBV5-4,TRBJ2-1,15,-,TGTGCCAGCAGCTCCGGGACAGGGGGCTACAATGAGCAGTTCTTC,CASSSGTGGYNEQFF
TRBD1,TRBV28,TRBJ2-7,15,-,TGTGCCAGCAGTTCCCTCACAGGGGGCAACTACGAGCAGTACTTC,CASSSLTGGNYEQYF
-,TRBV5-1,TRBJ1-5,15,-,TGCGCCAGCAGCCTGGGCGGCGGTAGCAATCAGCCCCAGCATTTT,CASSLGGGSNQPQHF
TRBD2,TRBV5-1,TRBJ2-3,16,-,TGCGCCAGCAGCTTGGCCGAGCTAGCGGGAGCAGATACGCAGTATTTT,CASSLAELAGADTQYF
TRBD2,TRBV5-1,TRBJ2-5,17,-,TGCGCCAGCAGCTTGTCAGTAGCGGGAGACGGAAGAGAGACCCAGTACTTC,CASSLSVAGDGRETQYF
TRBD2,TRBV6-5,TRBJ2-7,15,-,TGTGCCAGCAGCCGAACTAGCGGGAGCTTCTACGAGCAGTACTTC,CASSRTSGSFYEQYF
TRBD2,TRBV10-3,TRBJ2-1,15,-,TGTGCCAGCCAACAGGGGACTAGCGGGAGTTACGAGCAGTTCTTC,CASQQGTSGSYEQFF
TRBD2,TRBV2,TRBJ2-7,13,-,TGTGCCAGCAGTGGACTAGCGGGAGCCGAGCAGTACTTC,CASSGLAGAEQYF
-,TRBV12-2,TRBJ2-7,18,-,TGTGCAAGTCGCTTAGCATCTAGCGGGAGGGCCGGGTCCTACGAGCAGTACTTC,CASRLASSGRAGSYEQYF
-,TRBV19,TRBJ1-6,12,-,TGTGCCAGTAGTACCAATAATTCACCCCTCCACTTT,CASSTNNSPLHF
TRBD2,TRBV7-8,TRBJ2-1,15,once,TGTGCCAGCAGCTTGGGGACTAGCGGCCGTCATGAGCAGTTCTTC,CASSLGTSGRHEQFF
-,TRBV5-1,TRBJ2-3,14,few,TGCGCCAGCAGCTTTCCAGATGGCACAGATACGCAGTATTTT,CASSFPDGTDTQYF
-,TRBV6-5,TRBJ1-1,16,-,TGTGCCAGCAGTTATATCCGTACCGGGGGGAACACTGAAGCTTTCTTT,CASSYIRTGGNTEAFF
-,TRBV6-5,TRBJ1-2,14,-,TGTGCCTCAGCAGGGAACAGGATTGGATATGGCTACACCTTC,CASAGNRIGYGYTF
TRBD1,TRBV7-2,TRBJ1-6,15,-,TGTGCCAGCAGCATGCTGGGACAGATGAATTCACCCCTCCACTTT,CASSMLGQMNSPLHF